A selection of T cell receptor beta chains follows, all from one sample in a study of cytomegalovirus exposure and HLA in healthy donors. Data came from immunoSEQ multiplex PCR; TCRdb stores just in-frame clones and leaves some out. The sample has about 90,000 clones; approximately 90% are singletons. Sample: PBMCs. The receptors shown here come from a man between 18 and 29 years old in good health and CMV-seronegative. Each CDR3 is given with its conserved first and last residue. Each record gives: clone size, V gene, J gene, D gene, CDR3 DNA, CDR3 protein. A D gene is named only where the DNA matches it firmly. A clone size is listed for some rows: how often the clone was seen (once, few, many), or a class if it is expanded.

clone size: NA
V gene: TRBV7-8
J gene: TRBJ2-3
D gene: NA
CDR3 DNA: TGTGCCAGCAGCTTAAATCGCGTAGCGGATACGCAGTATTTT
CDR3 protein: CASSLNRVADTQYF

clone size: NA
V gene: TRBV6-5
J gene: TRBJ1-1
D gene: NA
CDR3 DNA: TGTGCCAGCAGGTCATACACTGAAGCTTTCTTT
CDR3 protein: CASRSYTEAFF

clone size: few
V gene: TRBV5-1
J gene: TRBJ2-2
D gene: NA
CDR3 DNA: TGCGCCAGCAGCTTGGTCCCAGAATTCACCGGGGAGCTGTTTTTT
CDR3 protein: CASSLVPEFTGELFF

clone size: NA
V gene: TRBV4-2
J gene: TRBJ2-1
D gene: TRBD2
CDR3 DNA: TGTGCCAGCAGCCAAGAAACTAGCGGGACGCCAGGTGAGCAGTTCTTC
CDR3 protein: CASSQETSGTPGEQFF

clone size: NA
V gene: TRBV7-2
J gene: TRBJ2-2
D gene: NA
CDR3 DNA: TGTGCCAGCAGCGCTCTAGCGCGTGGGGAGCTGTTTTTT
CDR3 protein: CASSALARGELFF

clone size: NA
V gene: TRBV30
J gene: TRBJ2-1
D gene: TRBD2
CDR3 DNA: TGTGCCTGTAGAGCGGGAGTATCCTACAATGAGCAGTTCTTC
CDR3 protein: CACRAGVSYNEQFF

clone size: NA
V gene: TRBV7-9
J gene: TRBJ2-1
D gene: NA
CDR3 DNA: TGTTCCAGCAGCTCAACTCGGTGGGGACACGATATGGATGAGCAGTTCTTC
CDR3 protein: CSSSSTRWGHDMDEQFF

clone size: NA
V gene: TRBV6-5
J gene: TRBJ2-7
D gene: TRBD2
CDR3 DNA: TGTGCCAGCAGTTCGTTAATTAGCGGGGCGAACTACGAGCAGTACTTC
CDR3 protein: CASSSLISGANYEQYF

clone size: once
V gene: TRBV5-6
J gene: TRBJ1-3
D gene: NA
CDR3 DNA: TGTGCCAGCAGCTTGCCGGGTGGGTGGAACTCTGGAAACACCATATATTTT
CDR3 protein: CASSLPGGWNSGNTIYF

clone size: NA
V gene: TRBV27
J gene: TRBJ2-7
D gene: TRBD2
CDR3 DNA: TGTGCCAGCAGTTTCATAGCGGGCAAAACCAACGAGCAGTACTTC
CDR3 protein: CASSFIAGKTNEQYF

clone size: NA
V gene: TRBV6-5
J gene: TRBJ2-7
D gene: NA
CDR3 DNA: TGTGCCAGCAAGCGGAAGAGCTCCTACGAGCAGTACTTC
CDR3 protein: CASKRKSSYEQYF

clone size: NA
V gene: TRBV7-8
J gene: TRBJ2-3
D gene: NA
CDR3 DNA: TGTGCCAGCAGCTTGTATTTCGGAGATACGCAGTATTTT
CDR3 protein: CASSLYFGDTQYF

clone size: NA
V gene: TRBV7-2
J gene: TRBJ2-3
D gene: TRBD1
CDR3 DNA: TGTGCCAGCAGCTTATGGTCGAGACAGGGGGCTAACACAGATACGCAGTATTTT
CDR3 protein: CASSLWSRQGANTDTQYF

clone size: NA
V gene: TRBV21-1
J gene: TRBJ2-7
D gene: NA
CDR3 DNA: TGTGCCAGCAGCAAAGATCAGACCGCCGGGGGCTACGAGCAGTACTTC
CDR3 protein: CASSKDQTAGGYEQYF

clone size: NA
V gene: TRBV7-2
J gene: TRBJ1-1
D gene: NA
CDR3 DNA: TGTGCCAGCAGCATCCAACCACAGGGTGGAGAAGCTTTCTTT
CDR3 protein: CASSIQPQGGEAFF

clone size: NA
V gene: TRBV5-6
J gene: TRBJ2-5
D gene: TRBD2
CDR3 DNA: TGTGCCAGCAGCTTATTATCTAGCGGGAGCGGTGAGACCCAGTACTTC
CDR3 protein: CASSLLSSGSGETQYF

clone size: NA
V gene: TRBV7-9
J gene: TRBJ2-5
D gene: NA
CDR3 DNA: TGTGCCAGCAGCTTCCGTGGGCTTCAAGAGACCCAGTACTTC
CDR3 protein: CASSFRGLQETQYF

clone size: NA
V gene: TRBV30
J gene: TRBJ1-2
D gene: NA
CDR3 DNA: TGTGCCTGGAGTCCCAACAGGGCGGTCCATGGCTACACCTTC
CDR3 protein: CAWSPNRAVHGYTF

clone size: NA
V gene: TRBV20-1
J gene: TRBJ1-1
D gene: NA
CDR3 DNA: TGCAGTGCTAGAGATTTCCGTGAAGCTTTCTTT
CDR3 protein: CSARDFREAFF

clone size: NA
V gene: TRBV18
J gene: TRBJ1-1
D gene: NA
CDR3 DNA: TGTGCCAGCTCACCACCGATGCGGAACACTGAAGCTTTCTTT
CDR3 protein: CASSPPMRNTEAFF

clone size: NA
V gene: TRBV5-1
J gene: TRBJ2-2
D gene: NA
CDR3 DNA: TGCGCCAGCAGCTTGGGCGGTACGAACACCGGGGAGCTGTTTTTT
CDR3 protein: CASSLGGTNTGELFF

clone size: NA
V gene: TRBV19
J gene: TRBJ2-5
D gene: NA
CDR3 DNA: TGTGCCAGTAGTATTGGGAATACCGGTCGAAGGGGGTTAGAGACCCAGTACTTC
CDR3 protein: CASSIGNTGRRGLETQYF

clone size: NA
V gene: TRBV7-9
J gene: TRBJ1-2
D gene: NA
CDR3 DNA: TGTGCCAGCAGCTCATCAGGGCGCTATGGCTACACCTTC
CDR3 protein: CASSSSGRYGYTF

clone size: NA
V gene: TRBV28
J gene: TRBJ2-3
D gene: NA
CDR3 DNA: TGTGCCAGCAGTTCCCCAATAGACAGTGCCACAGATACGCAGTATTTT
CDR3 protein: CASSSPIDSATDTQYF

clone size: NA
V gene: TRBV7-3
J gene: TRBJ2-2
D gene: NA
CDR3 DNA: TGTGCCAGCAGCTTAACCCCCGGGGTCGGGGAGCTGTTTTTT
CDR3 protein: CASSLTPGVGELFF

clone size: NA
V gene: TRBV7-2
J gene: TRBJ2-3
D gene: NA
CDR3 DNA: TGTGCCAGCAGCCTGGGGGGGGCTCGCACAGATACGCAGTATTTT
CDR3 protein: CASSLGGARTDTQYF

clone size: NA
V gene: TRBV7-4
J gene: TRBJ1-5
D gene: NA
CDR3 DNA: TGTGCCAGCAGCTGCCGACAGGGCAATCAGCCCCAGCATTTT
CDR3 protein: CASSCRQGNQPQHF

clone size: NA
V gene: TRBV6-5
J gene: TRBJ1-2
D gene: TRBD1
CDR3 DNA: TGTGCCAGCAGTTACTCGCCTACCGGGACAGTCTATGGCTACACCTTC
CDR3 protein: CASSYSPTGTVYGYTF

clone size: NA
V gene: TRBV6-4
J gene: TRBJ2-3
D gene: TRBD2
CDR3 DNA: TGTGCCCGTCTAGCGGGTGCAGATACGCAGTATTTT
CDR3 protein: CARLAGADTQYF

clone size: NA
V gene: TRBV9
J gene: TRBJ2-2
D gene: NA
CDR3 DNA: TGTGCCAGCAGCGTAGCGGGAGCTATGGGACGCGGGGAGCTGTTTTTT
CDR3 protein: CASSVAGAMGRGELFF

clone size: NA
V gene: TRBV18
J gene: TRBJ1-6
D gene: NA
CDR3 DNA: TGTGCCAGCTCACCGCCCCTACCATGGCCGAGGTCGGGGGGAGTCCTCCACTTT
CDR3 protein: CASSPPLPWPRSGGVLHF

clone size: NA
V gene: TRBV5-6
J gene: TRBJ2-7
D gene: TRBD1
CDR3 DNA: TGTGCCAGCAGCACGGACAGGGAATACGAGCAGTACTTC
CDR3 protein: CASSTDREYEQYF

clone size: NA
V gene: TRBV9
J gene: TRBJ1-4
D gene: TRBD1
CDR3 DNA: TGTGCCAGCAGCCCCGGGACAGGGGGCGGGGAAAAACTGTTTTTT
CDR3 protein: CASSPGTGGGEKLFF

clone size: NA
V gene: TRBV7-7
J gene: TRBJ2-5
D gene: TRBD1
CDR3 DNA: TGTGCTAGCAGCCGAATAGGACAGGGACAAGAGACCCAGTACTTC
CDR3 protein: CASSRIGQGQETQYF

clone size: NA
V gene: TRBV13
J gene: TRBJ2-4
D gene: NA
CDR3 DNA: TGTGCCAGCAGCGCCAACGACGGGGTTTCAAAAAACATTCAGTACTTC
CDR3 protein: CASSANDGVSKNIQYF

clone size: NA
V gene: TRBV7-9
J gene: TRBJ1-2
D gene: NA
CDR3 DNA: TGTGCCAGCAGCTCAGGGACTTCGTATGGCTACACCTTC
CDR3 protein: CASSSGTSYGYTF